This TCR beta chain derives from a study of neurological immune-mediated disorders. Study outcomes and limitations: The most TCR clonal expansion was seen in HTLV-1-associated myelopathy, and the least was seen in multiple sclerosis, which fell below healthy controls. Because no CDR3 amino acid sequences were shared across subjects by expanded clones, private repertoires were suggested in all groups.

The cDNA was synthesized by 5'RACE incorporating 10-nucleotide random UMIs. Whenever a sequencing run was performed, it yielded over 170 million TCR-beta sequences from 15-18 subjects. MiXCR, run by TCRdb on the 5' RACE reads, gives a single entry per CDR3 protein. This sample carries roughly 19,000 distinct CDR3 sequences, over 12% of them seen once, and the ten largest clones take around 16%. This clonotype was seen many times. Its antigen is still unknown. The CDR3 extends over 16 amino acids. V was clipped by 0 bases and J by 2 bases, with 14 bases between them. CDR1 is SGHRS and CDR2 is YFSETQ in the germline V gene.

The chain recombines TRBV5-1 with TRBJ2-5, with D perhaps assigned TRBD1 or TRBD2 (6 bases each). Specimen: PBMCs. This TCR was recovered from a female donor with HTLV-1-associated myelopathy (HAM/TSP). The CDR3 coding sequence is TGCGCCAGCAGCTTGGGGGTTGCGGGACATCAAGAGACCCAGTACTTC. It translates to CASSLGVAGHQETQYF. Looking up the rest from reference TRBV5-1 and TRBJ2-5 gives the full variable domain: KAGVTQTPRYLIKTRGQQVTLSCSPISGHRSVSWYQQTPGQGLQFLFEYFSETQRNKGNFPGRFSGRQFSNSRSEMNVSTLELGDSALYLCASSLGVAGHQETQYFGPGTRLLVL.